This T cell receptor beta chain emerged from a study of CD8 T cells in ankylosing spondylitis. TCRdb ran MiXCR on the 5' RACE reads and lists one entry per CDR3 protein. The sample lists around 340,000 distinct CDR3 sequences, approximately 14% occurring once. CDR1 DFQATT and CDR2 SNEGSKA come from the germline V gene (reference sequence). The CDR3 is made up of 11 amino acids. This clonotype appeared many times. The specimen was blood, either unsorted or a sorted T cell fraction (not recorded which). This sequence was found in a male donor with ankylosing spondylitis or in good health (not recorded which). This chain joins TRBV20-1 and TRBJ2-5; 7 nucleotides align to TRBD2. Written as DNA, the CDR3 is TGCAGCGGACTAGTCCAAGAGACCCAGTACTTC. Protein: CSGLVQETQYF.